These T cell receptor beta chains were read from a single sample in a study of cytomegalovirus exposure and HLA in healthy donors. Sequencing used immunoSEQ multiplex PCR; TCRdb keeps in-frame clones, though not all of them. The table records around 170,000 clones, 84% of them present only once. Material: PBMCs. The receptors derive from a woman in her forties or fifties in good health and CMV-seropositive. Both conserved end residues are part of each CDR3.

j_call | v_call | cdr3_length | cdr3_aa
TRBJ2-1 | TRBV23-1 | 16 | CASRPRGRGSYNEQFF
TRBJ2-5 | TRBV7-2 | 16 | CASSLRGRGVQETQYF
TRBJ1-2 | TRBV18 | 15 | CASSQTAGPTYGYTF
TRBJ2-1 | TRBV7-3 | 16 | CASSAGTGGPYNEQFF
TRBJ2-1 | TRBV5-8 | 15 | CASSWAGLGYNEQFF
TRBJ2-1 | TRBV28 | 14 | CASIPGQTYNEQFF
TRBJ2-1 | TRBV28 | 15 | CASSPDFRTYNEQFF
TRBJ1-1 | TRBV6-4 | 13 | CASSESPGKVAFF
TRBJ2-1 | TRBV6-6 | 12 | CASSRGPEVEFF
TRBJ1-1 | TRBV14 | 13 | CASSHRASTEAFF
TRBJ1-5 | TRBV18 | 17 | CASSSGQGGNSNQPQHF
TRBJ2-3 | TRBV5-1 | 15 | CASSLDWGGTDTQYF